Shown below are 20 T cell receptor beta chains from a single sample sequenced in a study of somatic mutations in cytotoxic T cells in rheumatoid arthritis. TCRdb's copy holds only in-frame clones and misses some; the assay was immunoSEQ multiplex PCR. Of approximately 16,000 clones listed, more than 65% are singletons. Sequencing was carried out using CD8+ T cells sorted from blood. The receptors stem from an adult with rheumatoid arthritis.

This clone was detected only a few times. This rearrangement joins TRBV14 to TRBJ1-1; 9 bases are a match to TRBD1. The V segment lost 3 bases and the J segment 1 base; nucleotides outside the gene matches: 0. The V gene's germline CDR1 is SGHDN and CDR2 FVKESK. This CDR3 contains 14 residues. CDR3 coding DNA: TGTGCCAGCAGCCAGGGACAGGGGAACACTGAAGCTTTCTTT. It specifies CASSQGQGNTEAFF. The variable domain in full, completed from reference TRBV14 and TRBJ1-1, reads EAGVTQFPSHSVIEKGQTVTLRCDPISGHDNLYWYRRVMGKEIKFLLHFVKESKQDESGMPNNRFLAERTGGTYSTLKVQPAELEDSGVYFCASSQGQGNTEAFFGQGTRLTVV.

By sample share, this clone is medium-sized (0.01 to 0.1%). The J gene is TRBJ2-2, the V gene TRBV7-3; unclear D gene. Looked up from germline, CDR1 is SGHTA and CDR2 is FQGTGA. V was pared by 1 base and J by 6 bases, with 6 bases between. This CDR3 comprises 13 residues. This CDR3 is CASSLNSAGELFF. For the CDR3, the DNA is TGTGCCAGCAGCTTAAATTCGGCCGGGGAGCTGTTTTTT.

The chain recombines TRBV6-6 with TRBJ1-1; no reliable D call. V was trimmed by 0 bases and J by 8 bases, leaving 7 bases between them. Germline values: CDR1 MNHNY, CDR2 SVGAGI (reference sequence). The CDR3 is 12 residues long. This CDR3 is CASSYSGGEAFF. In DNA form, the CDR3 reads TGTGCCAGCAGTTACTCCGGAGGGGAAGCTTTCTTT.

The rearrangement uses TRBV27 and TRBJ1-2; unclear D gene. The V end was cut by 7 bases, the J end by 4 bases, with 19 bases between. CDR3 length: 15 residues. The germline CDR1 and CDR2 sequences are MNHEY and SMNVEV (reference sequence). In nucleotides, the CDR3 is TGTGCCAGCACCCCCTCCCCGACTCTGCTCTATGGCTACACCTTC. It is translated as CASTPSPTLLYGYTF.

The rearrangement links TRBV27 to TRBJ2-3, with TRBD2 identical over 9 bases. The V segment lost 4 bases and the J segment 3 bases; nucleotides outside the gene matches: 5. The germline V gene encodes CDR1 MNHEY and CDR2 SMNVEV (reference sequence). There are 15 residues in the CDR3. CDR3 DNA: TGTGCCAGCAGTTCAGCGGGGGGCCCTACAGATACGCAGTATTTT. Translating it yields CASSSAGGPTDTQYF.

The chain employs TRBV15 and TRBJ2-1; D perhaps matches TRBD2 (7 bases). The CDR3 runs to 15 residues. The V gene's germline CDR1 is LNHNV and CDR2 YYDKDF (reference sequence). Trimming stripped 1 base from V and 9 bases from J, with 16 bases between. The CDR3 loop reads CATSRGGEGGGEQFF. CDR3 nucleotides: TGTGCCACCAGCAGAGGAGGGGAGGGGGGAGGTGAGCAGTTCTTC. The complete variable domain, with remaining parts taken from reference TRBV15 and TRBJ2-1, reads DAMVIQNPRYQVTQFGKPVTLSCSQTLNHNVMYWYQQKSSQAPKLLFHYYDKDFNNEADTPDNFQSRRPNTSFCFLDIRSPGLGDTAMYLCATSRGGEGGGEQFFGPGTRLTVL.

This clone was counted a few times. The chain combines TRBV4-1 with TRBJ2-1; D gene uncertain. The CDR3 has 15 residues. V lost 1 base and J lost 4, with 11 bases in between. The germline gives CDR1 MGHRA, CDR2 YSYEKL. CDR3 coding DNA: TGCGCCAGCAGCCAAGTACCTAGGAAATACAATGAGCAGTTCTTC. Its protein product is CASSQVPRKYNEQFF.

This chain connects TRBV6-5 to TRBJ1-5; TRBD1 might be the D (5 bases). CDR1 and CDR2 from the germline V gene are MNHEY and SVGAGI. V was cut by 0 bases and J by 5 bases, with 5 bases left in between. CDR3 length: 13 residues. CDR3 bases: TGTGCCAGCAGTTACTCAGGGGATCAGCCCCAGCATTTT. Residues: CASSYSGDQPQHF.

This chain connects TRBV19 to TRBJ1-5; 9 bases align to TRBD1. V gave up 0 bases and J gave up 7 bases; unmatched junction bases: 10. This CDR3 has 17 amino acids. CDR1 and CDR2 from the germline V gene are LNHDA and SQIVND (reference sequence). Here the CDR3 reads CASSIDLIGQGKQPQHF. For the CDR3, the DNA is TGTGCCAGTAGTATAGATCTTATCGGACAGGGGAAACAGCCCCAGCATTTT.

A single count supports this clone. CDR3 protein: CASRGTSAYEQYF. CDR3 in DNA: TGTGCCAGCAGGGGGACTAGCGCCTACGAGCAGTACTTC. The V call is TRBV27, the J call TRBJ2-7; 10 bases agree with TRBD2. Per the germline V gene, CDR1 is MNHEY and CDR2 is SMNVEV (reference sequence). J gave up 2 bases and V 6 bases, and 1 base lay outside the gene matches. The CDR3 length is 13 residues.

This clone was seen a handful of times. J is TRBJ1-6 and V is TRBV9; a weak D match, TRBD1 (5 bases). The CDR3 spans 13 residues. The V gene's germline CDR1 is SGDLS and CDR2 YYNGEE. V lost 3 bases to trimming and J lost 7 bases, with 8 bases between them. The CDR3 reads CASSGGGNSPLHF. The CDR3 region has the DNA TGTGCCAGCAGCGGGGGGGGGAATTCACCCCTCCACTTT.

The chain recombines TRBV28 with TRBJ1-1; TRBD1 might be the D (5 bases). CDR3 length: 14 residues. CDR1 and CDR2 (germline): MDHEN, SYDVKM. Trimming took 2 bases from V and 5 from J, leaving 12 bases between them. CDR3 region: CASSLASGGTEAFF. The CDR3 bases are TGTGCCAGCAGTTTAGCCTCCGGGGGGACTGAAGCTTTCTTT.

This rearrangement joins TRBV10-3 to TRBJ1-2; 8 bases map to TRBD1. The germline V gene encodes CDR1 ENHRY and CDR2 SYGVKD. Trimming at V came to 0 bases and at J to 4 bases, leaving 4 bases not matched to a gene. The CDR3 has 15 amino acids. The CDR3 loop is CAISESGQALYGYTF. CDR3 bases: TGTGCCATCAGTGAGTCGGGACAGGCCCTCTATGGCTACACCTTC.

Only one count was recorded for this clone. V and J are TRBV29-1 and TRBJ1-1; D gene unclear. With 5 bases removed from V and 11 bases from J, the gap between germline ends came to 21 bases. CDR1 is SQVTM, CDR2 ANQGSEA, per germline. The CDR3 has 13 amino acids. The CDR3 DNA sequence: TGCAGCGTTTTCGGCGGGCATAGGTCAGAGGCTTTCTTT. Amino acids: CSVFGGHRSEAFF.

The chain recombines TRBV7-9 with TRBJ2-1; 9 bases map to TRBD2. Per the germline V gene, CDR1 is SEHNR and CDR2 is FQNEAQ (reference sequence). The CDR3 consists of 14 residues. With V trimmed by 3 bases and J by 5 bases, 2 bases remained unmatched. CDR3 loop: CASSFSSGDNEQFF. In DNA form, the CDR3 reads TGTGCCAGCAGCTTCTCTAGCGGGGACAATGAGCAGTTCTTC.

Concerning this clone itself: One end of the junction is discordant with germline, which a read error may explain. This chain uses TRBV4-3 with TRBJ1-1; 7 bases line up with TRBD1. The CDR3 is 15 residues long. Germline loops: CDR1 LGHNA, CDR2 YSLEER. As DNA, the CDR3 is TGCGCCAGCAGCCAAGATGGTGGGACAGATGTTTTAGCGATCTTT. Protein sequence: CASSQDGGTDVLAIF.

J is TRBJ1-2 and V is TRBV7-8; 12 positions agree with TRBD1. CDR1 is SGHVS and CDR2 is FQNEAQ in the germline V gene. This CDR3 comprises 15 residues. V gave up 3 bases and J gave up 4 bases; unmatched junction bases: 3. DNA for the CDR3: TGTGCCAGCAGCTTTGGGACAGGGGGCGGCTATGGCTACACCTTC. It yields the protein CASSFGTGGGYGYTF.

The V gene is TRBV11-1, the J gene TRBJ2-7; TRBD1 might be the D (6 bases). V gave up 8 bases and J gave up 3 bases, with 11 bases separating them. From germline, CDR1 is SGHAT and CDR2 FQDESV (reference sequence). The CDR3 covers 12 residues. Here the CDR3 DNA reads TGTGCCAGCGCAGGGGAATTCTACGAGCAGTACTTC. The encoded protein is CASAGEFYEQYF.

This clone was counted once. The chain combines TRBV6-5 with TRBJ2-6; D gene uncertain. The V gene's germline CDR1 is MNHEY and CDR2 SVGAGI. This CDR3 has 14 amino acids. Trimming removed 4 bases from V and 2 bases from J, with 6 bases in between. CDR3 loop: CASSSLTGANVLTF. The CDR3 DNA reads as TGTGCCAGCAGTTCTTTGACTGGGGCCAACGTCCTGACTTTC.

The chain is built from TRBV7-2 and TRBJ2-7; a possible D gene is TRBD2 (6 bases). CDR3 length equals 13 residues. Trimming cost V 5 bases and J 5 bases, with 13 bases left between them. Per the germline V gene, CDR1 is SGHTA and CDR2 is FQGNSA. The CDR3 loop is CASSPLGSNEQYF. CDR3 DNA sequence: TGTGCCAGCAGCCCCCTCGGGAGCAACGAGCAGTACTTC.